This T cell receptor (beta chain) is from a study of long-term antiretroviral therapy in people with HIV (dated by TCRdb to between 2021 and 2024). For the wider study: The earliest samples were collected roughly a decade before the 2015 WHO recommendation for immediate ART, at a time when ART was usually postponed until CD4 counts fell. Whether ART initiation and durable HIV suppression were associated with changes in peripheral blood TRB repertoire composition and diversity was tested in a retrospective serial study. A total of roughly 200 cryopreserved PBMC samples came from 25 to 35 adults with confirmed HIV infection and were collected serially over a mean of approximately six years (range 1-12). About 35% of the 30 participants with HIV were female. No cross-contamination during QIAcube processing was shown when test extractions of a monoclonal T-cell line were performed alongside fewer than 40 polyclonal samples.

The immunoSEQ hsTCRB v3.0 assay was used at survey level resolution to sequence the TRB variable region. The targeted TRB sequencing depth was roughly 40,000-55,000 T-cell genomes per sample. TRB libraries were pooled and sequenced on an Illumina MiSeq using a v3 150-cycle kit. The authors' analysis ran thus. Repertoire analysis was run in R within a reproducible Nextflow workflow that covered QC, data transformation and analysis. LymphoSeq2, an R package for exploring AIRR-Seq data, was used to implement the custom analyses. After excluding a handful of samples that yielded fewer than 5000 total TRB sequences, 188 HIV repertoires remained for analysis. Among the 190 or so HIV repertoires that were kept, 59 were collected before ART initiation and about 130 were collected after ART initiation. Repertoires were downsampled to 5000 TRB nucleotide sequences, with summary statistics averaged over 100 downsampling iterations. TRB sequences were retained for analysis only if CDR3 regions of at least seven amino acids were present. Diversity was assessed using a clonality score derived from Shannon entropy and using the Gini coefficient. In the repertoire networks, any two of the top 5000 CDR3 amino acid sequences were connected whenever the two sequences differed by an edit distance of one. For TRB CDR3 amino acid sequences, GLIPH2 was used to predict antigen specificity groups and MHC restriction. CDR3 amino acid sequences were matched against VDJdb and McPAS-TCR to flag known CMV, EBV, HIV or tissue antigen associations. Pre-ART, post-ART and control groups were compared with Wilcoxon signed-rank tests and Holm-Bonferroni correction. In TCRdb, the immuneACCESS table is reduced to in-frame sequences with V and J assigned. These tables do not hold every clone; where another copy was compared, an unresolved V gene accounts for under half, and the others remain unexplained. The D gene and trimming were derived from the DNA, and the V and J assignments and clone size from that table. The sample has approximately 31,000 clones on record, roughly 97% of them singletons. The top ten clones comprise about 2.9% of the sample.

To be included, a participant needed at least one PBMC sample from before ART initiation plus at least two post-ART samples. All participants with HIV were treated in the United States of America. Before DNA extraction, cryopreserved samples of about 0.9-11 million PBMC were thawed and then washed. At the time of the earliest PBMC sample, participants with HIV were aged between about 23 and 54 years. PBMC samples were contributed by each participant from 1-4 timepoints before ART initiation and 2-8 timepoints after ART initiation, with a median of 7 samples. Serial HIV viral load, CD4+ T-cell count, ART history and demographic data were obtained for every participant. Using a Qiagen kit on a QIAcube, genomic DNA was extracted from unsorted PBMC, with samples processed in batches of 12. About this clone: The antigen it recognizes is unknown. No clone much larger than this one lies a single base away; base qualities are absent.

The paper as a whole reports these results and caveats: A significant increase in TRB diversity was found to be associated with ART initiation, although TRB diversity was observed to remain significantly below that of transplant donor controls even after long-term ART. No data were available on ART adherence, viral resistance or therapy changes, limiting inferences about post-ART repertoire changes. Since PBMC availability was limited, sequencing covered only the TCR beta chain, with no alpha chain pairing. Because pre-ART samples had limited cell numbers, profiling was done on unsorted PBMC rather than on sorted CD4+ and CD8+ T cells. At every time point, the repertoire was dominated by expanded TRB clones first identified before ART initiation, although this dominance fluctuated and, in many PLHIV, declined after ART. HIV repertoires had narrower CDR3 length ranges than controls, and the network structure suggested an antigen-experienced repertoire that shifted only slightly toward naive after ART. The samples span the years 2004 to 2017, and the ART regimens used at that time may not be as effective as current regimens.

CDR3 length: 13 amino acids, cysteine to phenylalanine. Only the CDR3 DNA stays, 39 bases, in frame from base 1. V loses 4 bases, J loses 5 bases, and the germline ends lie 9 bases apart. Per the germline V gene, ENHRY is the CDR1 and SYGVKD is the CDR2. The sequence is built from TRBV10-3 and TRBJ2-1, with the D segment identity uncertain. The receptor was isolated from a man between 25 and 39 years old with HIV. The material was unsorted PBMCs, obtained 6.9 years after starting antiretroviral therapy. The CDR3 region reads CAISGTENNEQFF. Read as DNA, the sequence is TGTGCCATCAGTGGCACGGAAAACAATGAGCAGTTCTTC.